This TCR beta chain was sequenced for a study of cytomegalovirus exposure and HLA in healthy donors. Findings of the study overall: Cytomegalovirus association was listed for around 170 TCR beta chains. Later genetic work tied a missense DCLRE1C variant to beta-chain V and J trimming. Relative to equally common others, HLA-associated TCR beta chains showed greater clonal expansion in a later analysis.

Trimming shortened V by 0 bases and J by 6 bases, and 10 bases separated the two germline ends. Germline assignment: CDR1 SGDLS and CDR2 YYNGEE. The CDR3 is 14 amino acids. On this clone: What it binds is not known.

PCR was performed using 60 Vbeta and 13 Jbeta primers. Method: immunoSEQ multiplex PCR; TCRdb's copy keeps in-frame clones and lacks some. The table shows about 160,000 clones, with approximately 75% occurring only once. Source material: PBMCs. This receptor was obtained from a woman in her late teens or twenties in good health and CMV-seronegative. The chain couples TRBV9 to TRBJ2-1; D is perhaps TRBD2 (6 bases). CDR3 bases: TGTGCCAGCAGCGTAGGGGAACTAGCCAATGAGCAGTTCTTC. It specifies CASSVGELANEQFF.